One and the same sample provided the 21 T cell receptor beta chains below, sequenced in a study of shared clonotypes between healthy human individuals. TCRdb's copy holds only in-frame clones and misses some; the assay was immunoSEQ multiplex PCR. There are some 450,000 clones in the sample; roughly three quarters occur only once, and approximately 12% lies in the top ten. The specimen sequenced was PBMCs. These receptors all stem from a middle-aged woman in good health. Some clones in this sample may be carry-over from other donors' samples.

The rearrangement uses TRBV5-1 and TRBJ2-7; 8 nucleotides align to TRBD2. This CDR3 has 14 residues. J was trimmed by 6 bases and V by 5 bases; bases with no gene match: 10. Per germline, CDR1 SGHRS and CDR2 YFSETQ. The CDR3 DNA follows: TGCGCCAGCAGGGCTATAGCGGGACGATTCGAGCAGTACTTC. As protein: CASRAIAGRFEQYF.

V and J are TRBV7-3 and TRBJ2-7, with D perhaps TRBD1 (5 bases). The CDR3 extends over 13 amino acids. Trimming cost V 3 bases and J 1 base, with 7 bases left between them. Germline V gene lookup returns CDR1 SGHTA and CDR2 FQGTGA. The chain's CDR3 is CASSLGRSYEQYF. CDR3 bases: TGTGCCAGCAGCTTGGGGCGGTCCTACGAGCAGTACTTC. Together with reference TRBV7-3 and TRBJ2-7, the CDR3 gives the full variable domain: GAGVSQTPSNKVTEKGKYVELRCDPISGHTALYWYRQSLGQGPEFLIYFQGTGAADDSGLPNDRFFAVRPEGSVSTLKIQRTERGDSAVYLCASSLGRSYEQYFGPGTRLTVT.

This clone is labeled large. Other DNA sequences from this sample encode an identical CDR3 as well. The rearrangement uses TRBV28 and TRBJ2-1; D possibly corresponds to TRBD2 (5 bases). Trimming stripped 4 bases from V and 1 base from J, with 14 bases between. The V gene's germline CDR1 is MDHEN and CDR2 SYDVKM. The CDR3 spans 16 residues. The CDR3 region has the DNA TGTGCCAGCAGTTACCCTCACGGAGGTTCCTACAATGAGCAGTTCTTC. Its protein is CASSYPHGGSYNEQFF.

This clone was observed once. The CDR3: CASSVDGSSGNTIYF. CDR3 bases: TGTGCCAGCAGCGTAGACGGCAGCTCTGGAAACACCATATATTTT. V is TRBV9 and J is TRBJ1-3, with D unclear. Trimming took off 0 bases at V and 0 bases at J, with 7 bases between the two ends. The germline CDR1 and CDR2 sequences are SGDLS and YYNGEE. This CDR3 spans 15 amino acids.

This clone showed up just a few times. The chain employs TRBV28 and TRBJ2-2; 9 nucleotides align to TRBD1. CDR3 length: 16 amino acids. Germline-derived CDR1 and CDR2 are MDHEN and SYDVKM. V was clipped by 4 bases and J by 6 bases; unmatched bases: 9. CDR3 in DNA: TGTGCCAGCAGTTCCACCAACAGGGGGCTGCCCGGGGAGCTGTTTTTT. Its translation is CASSSTNRGLPGELFF.

The gene calls are TRBV6-1 and TRBJ2-2; TRBD1 matches 11 bases. The CDR3 has 14 amino acids. CDR1 and CDR2 from the germline V gene are MNHNS and SASEGT. Trimming at V came to 6 bases and at J to 5 bases, leaving 2 bases not matched to a gene. CDR3 region: CASRGTGGTGELFF. The CDR3, as DNA: TGTGCCAGCAGGGGGACAGGGGGAACCGGGGAGCTGTTTTTT.

The chain employs TRBV27 and TRBJ1-4; D is ambiguous. This CDR3 comprises 15 residues. From germline, CDR1 is MNHEY and CDR2 SMNVEV (reference sequence). V was shortened by 8 bases and J by 0 bases, with 13 bases between the two germline ends. CDR3 amino acids: CASGAIFATNEKLFF. Here the CDR3 DNA reads TGTGCCAGCGGCGCAATCTTCGCAACTAATGAAAAACTGTTTTTT.

The chain combines TRBV18 with TRBJ1-2; no definite D call. The germline gives CDR1 KGHSH, CDR2 LQKENI. V was clipped by 0 bases and J by 4 bases, with 6 bases between them. CDR3 length equals 13 residues. CDR3 in DNA: TGTGCCAGCTCACCACCATTCTCCTATGGCTACACCTTC. Protein sequence: CASSPPFSYGYTF.

The sample holds a few counts of this clone. V usage is TRBV5-1 and J usage is TRBJ2-2; D not resolved. V was trimmed by 2 bases and J by 4 bases, leaving 12 bases between them. The CDR3 contains 15 residues. CDR1 and CDR2 from the germline V gene are SGHRS and YFSETQ. The CDR3 DNA reads TGCGCCAGCAGCTTCGGAAGGACGGGCACCGGGGAGCTGTTTTTT. Encoded protein: CASSFGRTGTGELFF. Filled out from reference TRBV5-1 and TRBJ2-2, the complete variable domain reads KAGVTQTPRYLIKTRGQQVTLSCSPISGHRSVSWYQQTPGQGLQFLFEYFSETQRNKGNFPGRFSGRQFSNSRSEMNVSTLELGDSALYLCASSFGRTGTGELFFGEGSRLTVL.

The genes are TRBV20-1 and TRBJ1-3; D is uncertain. The CDR3 is made up of 11 amino acids. V lost 6 bases, J lost 4 bases, and 7 bases lay in between. From germline, CDR1 is DFQATT and CDR2 SNEGSKA (reference sequence). The CDR3, as DNA: TGCAGTGCCCAGGACGGAAACACCATATATTTT. Protein product: CSAQDGNTIYF.

With respect to this clone: This specimen includes other DNA sequences encoding the same CDR3. This chain joins TRBV6-1 and TRBJ2-7; 13 bases align to TRBD2. The CDR3 consists of 15 residues. V shed 3 bases, J shed 2 bases, and the junction held 1 base outside the gene matches. Germline CDR1 MNHNS, CDR2 SASEGT. This CDR3 reads CASSEGLAGTYEQYF. CDR3 sequence (DNA): TGTGCCAGCAGTGAGGGACTAGCGGGAACCTACGAGCAGTACTTC.

V and J are TRBV6-5 and TRBJ2-7; 10 bases align to TRBD2. The germline gives CDR1 MNHEY, CDR2 SVGAGI. This CDR3 spans 15 amino acids. V trimming: 0 bases; J trimming: 5 bases; junction bases outside the gene matches: 4. The CDR3 coding sequence is TGTGCCAGCAGTTACTCTCCTAGCGGGAGCCACGAGCAGTACTTC. Its protein is CASSYSPSGSHEQYF.

Details on this clone: Since a much larger clone is just one base distant, this may be a read error. The chain links TRBV28 to TRBJ2-2, with 11 bases lining up with TRBD2. Germline loops: CDR1 MDHEN, CDR2 SYDVKM. Trimming cost V 2 bases and J 4 bases; bases outside gene matches: 0. This CDR3 spans 15 amino acids. CDR3 region: CASSLTSGSTGELFF. In DNA form, the CDR3 reads TGTGCCAGCAGTTTAACTAGCGGGAGCACCGGGGAGCTGTTTTTT.

The chain links TRBV7-3 to TRBJ2-1, with 8 nucleotides matching TRBD1. V lost 6 bases, J lost 4 bases, and 11 bases stayed unmatched. The germline CDR1 and CDR2 sequences are SGHTA and FQGTGA. The CDR3 extends over 16 amino acids. The CDR3: CASRERQGTIYNEQFF. CDR3 DNA: TGTGCCAGCAGAGAGAGACAGGGGACGATATACAATGAGCAGTTCTTC.

V is TRBV27 and J is TRBJ2-2, with D perhaps matching TRBD2 (6 bases). The germline V gene has CDR1 MNHEY and CDR2 SMNVEV (reference sequence). The CDR3 contains 14 residues. The V end lost 3 bases, the J end lost 4 bases, and 9 bases lay between the germline ends. CDR3 in amino acids: CASSFHSGTGELFF. The CDR3 coding sequence is TGTGCCAGCAGTTTCCATAGCGGCACCGGGGAGCTGTTTTTT.

The chain employs TRBV7-2 and TRBJ2-1; the match to TRBD2 covers 13 bases. Germline CDR1 reads SGHTA; CDR2 reads FQGNSA. The CDR3 length is 16 residues. V was pared by 2 bases and J by 4 bases, with 2 bases of the junction left unmatched. The CDR3 nucleotides are TGTGCCAGCAGCTTACCGGGACTAGCGGGATACAATGAGCAGTTCTTC. It codes for CASSLPGLAGYNEQFF. The entire variable domain, with the rest obtained from reference TRBV7-2 and TRBJ2-1, is as follows: GAGVSQSPSNKVTEKGKDVELRCDPISGHTALYWYRQSLGQGLEFLIYFQGNSAPDKSGLPSDRFSAERTGGSVSTLTIQRTQQEDSAVYLCASSLPGLAGYNEQFFGPGTRLTVL.

This clone was found many times. This chain joins TRBV10-3 and TRBJ1-2; possible D gene TRBD1, 5 bases. The CDR3 has 13 amino acids. The germline V gene encodes CDR1 ENHRY and CDR2 SYGVKD. V lost 2 bases and J lost 10, with 14 bases in between. CDR3 sequence: CAISERDRLFYTF. The CDR3 DNA reads TGTGCCATCAGTGAGAGGGACCGCCTCTTCTACACCTTC.

This clone has a handful of counts. The chain employs TRBV28 and TRBJ2-3; 12 bases fit TRBD2. The CDR3 is 16 amino acids. V shed 5 bases and J 5 bases; nucleotides not matched to a gene: 8. Germline CDR1 is MDHEN and CDR2 is SYDVKM. The CDR3 region has the DNA TGTGCCAGCAGTCCCCGGACTAGCGGGATTATAGATACGCAGTATTTT. Encoded protein: CASSPRTSGIIDTQYF.

The chain has TRBV30 and TRBJ2-1; D gene ambiguous. This CDR3 is built from 15 residues. Germline V gene sequence: CDR1 GTSNPN, CDR2 SVGIG (reference sequence). The V gene lost 0 bases and the J gene lost 3 bases, with 12 bases spanning the gap. The CDR3: CAWSVVGNDYNEQFF. CDR3 coding DNA: TGTGCCTGGAGTGTGGTGGGGAACGACTACAATGAGCAGTTCTTC.

The gene calls are TRBV19 and TRBJ2-5; either TRBD1 or TRBD2 may supply D (5 bases each). The V gene lost 4 bases and the J gene lost 2 bases, with 17 bases spanning the gap. This CDR3 comprises 16 residues. CDR1 and CDR2 (germline): LNHDA, SQIVND (reference sequence). CDR3 nucleotides: TGTGCCAGTAGTAGGGGGTTCCAAGAGCGGCAAGAGACCCAGTACTTC. This gives the protein CASSRGFQERQETQYF.

A remark on this clone: Given a far larger clone just one base away, this is likely a sequencing read error. V usage is TRBV30 and J usage is TRBJ2-4, with D perhaps assigned TRBD1 or TRBD2 (5 bases each). The V end was cut by 1 base, the J end by 6 bases, with 13 bases between. There are 14 residues in the CDR3. CDR1 and CDR2 from the germline V gene are GTSNPN and SVGIG (reference sequence). Written as DNA, the CDR3 is TGTGCCTGGAGTGCCTGGGTGGGACCAAACATTCAGTACTTC. It specifies CAWSAWVGPNIQYF.